These 29 T cell receptor beta chains were sequenced from one sample in a study of neurological immune-mediated disorders. TCRdb re-derived calls from the 5' RACE reads in MiXCR, one entry per CDR3 protein. The sample has fewer than 65,000 distinct CDR3 sequences; about 9.4% are singletons. Material for sequencing was PBMCs. Receptor source: a man in his 70s with HTLV-1-associated myelopathy (HAM/TSP).

This clonotype showed up many times. CDR3 sequence (DNA): TGCAGCGTGCGACTAGCGGGAGGGGGTGGGGCCAACGTCCTGACTTTC. It is translated as CSVRLAGGGGANVLTF. The rearrangement uses TRBV29-1 and TRBJ2-6; 14 bases agree with TRBD2. The germline gives CDR1 SQVTM, CDR2 ANQGSEA. The CDR3 is made up of 16 amino acids. After removal of 6 bases from V and 3 bases from J, the junction contained 4 bases not matched to a gene.

This rearrangement joins TRBV4-1 to TRBJ2-3, with TRBD2 identical over 13 bases. This CDR3 is 19 amino acids long. The J segment lost 4 bases and the V segment lost 2 bases, leaving 12 bases of the junction unmatched. From germline, CDR1 is MGHRA and CDR2 YSYEKL. The CDR3, as DNA: TGCGCCAGCAGCCAAACGATACGTGGACTAGCGGGAGTAGCAGATACGCAGTATTTT. Translating gives CASSQTIRGLAGVADTQYF.

This clonotype was seen repeatedly, ten times or more. V gene TRBV27 combines with J gene TRBJ1-3, with a weak D call TRBD1 (5 bases). Trimming stripped 5 bases from V and 4 bases from J, with 18 bases between. Germline V gene sequence: CDR1 MNHEY, CDR2 SMNVEV (reference sequence). The CDR3 has 16 residues. CDR3 in amino acids: CASSPTGGISGNTIYF. The CDR3 nucleotides are TGTGCCAGCAGTCCGACCGGGGGAATTTCAGGAAACACCATATATTTT.

This clonotype was counted ten times or more. The J gene is TRBJ2-5, the V gene TRBV7-2; 12 positions match TRBD2. The CDR3 spans 18 residues. Per the germline V gene, CDR1 is SGHTA and CDR2 is FQGNSA. V lost 0 bases to trimming and J lost 5 bases; unmatched junction nucleotides: 10. CDR3 sequence: CASSLAGLAGGPRETQYF. The CDR3 DNA reads TGTGCCAGCAGCTTAGCGGGGCTAGCGGGAGGGCCGCGGGAGACCCAGTACTTC.

This clonotype showed up many times. The chain joins TRBV12-3 or TRBV12-4 to TRBJ1-5; weak D call: TRBD1 (6 bases). There are 19 residues in the CDR3. V lost 7 bases and J lost 4, with 29 bases in between. The CDR3 spells CASTLSWDKKYSGNQPQHF. The CDR3 bases are TGTGCCAGCACCCTCTCATGGGACAAAAAATACTCGGGGAATCAGCCCCAGCATTTT.

In the case of this clonotype: A read error may explain this, as a much larger clone is one base away. V is TRBV20-1 and J is TRBJ2-3; D not resolved. With the DNA end fitting TRBJ1-5 better, the J assignment may be wrong. This CDR3 has 14 residues. From germline, CDR1 is DFQATT and CDR2 SNEGSKA (reference sequence). The CDR3 here is CSARAGVYTDTQHF. The CDR3 DNA reads TGCAGTGCTAGAGCCGGGGTTTACACAGATACGCAGCATTTT.

This clonotype was counted many times. The chain couples TRBV12-3 or TRBV12-4 to TRBJ1-1, with TRBD1 identical over 11 bases. The V gene end was trimmed by 3 bases and the J gene end by 2 bases; junction bases not matched to a gene: 11. The CDR3 is 18 amino acids. This CDR3 is CASSFEVGTGGENTEAFF. The CDR3 DNA reads as TGTGCCAGCAGTTTCGAGGTCGGGACAGGGGGTGAAAACACTGAAGCTTTCTTT.

There are many counts of this clonotype. CDR3 sequence (DNA): TGTGCCATACGGGACAGGGGTGGATCTGGGGCCAACGTCCTGACTTTC. It specifies CAIRDRGGSGANVLTF. The rearrangement links TRBV28 to TRBJ2-6; 10 nucleotides line up with TRBD1. Trimming cost V 10 bases and J 1 base; bases outside gene matches: 7. Germline V gene sequence: CDR1 MDHEN, CDR2 SYDVKM. The CDR3 sequence is 16 residues long.

This clonotype was seen many times. The chain couples TRBV29-1 to TRBJ2-7; TRBD2 aligns across 12 bases. J lost 6 bases, V lost 6 bases, and 9 bases had no gene match. The germline CDR1 and CDR2 sequences are SQVTM and ANQGSEA. The CDR3 is 14 residues long. CDR3 residues: CSVRLAGVRGEQYF. The CDR3, as DNA: TGCAGCGTGAGACTAGCGGGAGTGAGAGGCGAGCAGTACTTC.

This clonotype was counted many times. The J gene is TRBJ2-7, the V gene TRBV15; D is perhaps TRBD1 (5 bases). V was clipped by 0 bases and J by 3 bases, with 6 bases between them. This CDR3 is 13 amino acids long. Germline CDR1 is LNHNV and CDR2 is YYDKDF (reference sequence). CDR3 bases: TGTGCCACCAGCAGAGACAGGGACTACGAGCAGTACTTC. Translating it yields CATSRDRDYEQYF.

The sample holds many counts of this clonotype. This chain connects TRBV7-6 to TRBJ2-1; TRBD2 matches at 7 bases. V shed 0 bases and J 3 bases; nucleotides not matched to a gene: 14. Per germline, CDR1 SGHVS and CDR2 FNYEAQ. CDR3 size: 19 residues. This CDR3 reads CASSLAPPRASGYYNEQFF. Written as DNA, the CDR3 is TGTGCCAGCAGCTTAGCCCCTCCTAGGGCTAGCGGATACTACAATGAGCAGTTCTTC. Full variable domain (rest looked up from reference TRBV7-6 and TRBJ2-1): GAGVSQSPRYKVTKRGQDVALRCDPISGHVSLYWYRQALGQGPEFLTYFNYEAQQDKSGLPNDRFSAERPEGSISTLTIQRTEQRDSAMYRCASSLAPPRASGYYNEQFFGPGTRLTVL.

This clonotype has at least ten counts. This chain joins TRBV18 and TRBJ2-7; 13 nucleotides line up with TRBD2. Looked up from germline, CDR1 is KGHSH and CDR2 is LQKENI. The CDR3 has 14 residues. After removal of 4 bases from V and 4 bases from J, the junction contained 1 base not matched to a gene. In nucleotides, the CDR3 is TGTGCCAGCTCACAACTAGCGGGAGGGTACGAGCAGTACTTC. Translation: CASSQLAGGYEQYF.

The chain joins TRBV6-1 to TRBJ2-1; D is possibly TRBD1 or TRBD2 (6 bases each). The germline V gene has CDR1 MNHNS and CDR2 SASEGT. With 11 bases removed from V and 7 bases from J, the gap between germline ends came to 24 bases. CDR3 size: 15 residues. The CDR3 sequence is CAAPRGPTAGNEQFF. The DNA of the CDR3 is TGTGCCGCACCCCGGGGGCCCACAGCTGGGAATGAGCAGTTCTTC.

This clonotype was detected ten times or more. The V gene is TRBV5-1, the J gene TRBJ1-6, with a weak D call TRBD1 (6 bases). CDR3 length equals 15 residues. CDR1 SGHRS and CDR2 YFSETQ come from the germline V gene. V dropped 3 bases and J dropped 6 bases, with 13 bases sitting between them. The CDR3: CASSSTGNGNSPLHF. Here the CDR3 DNA reads TGCGCCAGCAGCTCCACAGGGAACGGTAATTCACCCCTCCACTTT.

This clonotype was found many times. The rearrangement uses TRBV7-2 and TRBJ1-1; a weak D match, TRBD1 (5 bases). Germline CDR1 SGHTA, CDR2 FQGNSA. This CDR3 has 15 residues. Trimming shortened V by 1 base and J by 5 bases, and 14 bases separated the two germline ends. The CDR3 reads CASSLVPGTRTEAFF. As DNA, the CDR3 is TGTGCCAGCAGCTTAGTACCAGGGACGAGAACTGAAGCTTTCTTT. The full variable domain, completed using reference TRBV7-2 and TRBJ1-1, is GAGVSQSPSNKVTEKGKDVELRCDPISGHTALYWYRQSLGQGLEFLIYFQGNSAPDKSGLPSDRFSAERTGGSVSTLTIQRTQQEDSAVYLCASSLVPGTRTEAFFGQGTRLTVV.

This clonotype was found many times. The rearrangement joins TRBV6-2 or TRBV6-3 to TRBJ2-1; 7 bases fit TRBD2. The CDR3 contains 16 residues. Trimming took 0 bases from V and 5 from J; bases not matched to a gene: 7. Germline loops: CDR1 MNHEY, CDR2 SVGEGT. This CDR3 reads CASSYSPAGVDNEQFF. The CDR3, as DNA: TGTGCCAGCAGTTACTCTCCTGCGGGAGTCGACAATGAGCAGTTCTTC.

At least ten counts were recorded for this clonotype. The chain has TRBV27 and TRBJ2-1, with 9 bases that match TRBD2. V was pared by 0 bases and J by 7 bases, with 4 bases of the junction left unmatched. The germline CDR1 and CDR2 sequences are MNHEY and SMNVEV (reference sequence). The CDR3 is 15 amino acids. CDR3 in DNA: TGTGCCAGCAGTTTATCGGCGGGAGGGGGTAATGAGCAGTTCTTC. Residues: CASSLSAGGGNEQFF.

J is TRBJ2-7 and V is TRBV7-6, with D uncertain. The CDR3 runs to 16 residues. V was pared by 1 base and J by 1 base, with 14 bases between. CDR1 and CDR2 (germline): SGHVS, FNYEAQ. The CDR3 reads CASSLVYAGDSYEQYF. The CDR3 DNA follows: TGTGCCAGCAGCTTAGTGTATGCAGGCGATTCCTACGAGCAGTACTTC.

The chain couples TRBV7-3 to TRBJ2-3; 10 bases match TRBD2. With 5 bases clipped from V and 5 bases from J, the junction kept 13 bases outside the gene matches. The length of the CDR3 is 17 residues. Germline assignment: CDR1 SGHTA and CDR2 FQGTGA. The CDR3 sequence: CASSAGPSGSGEDTQYF. CDR3 DNA sequence: TGTGCCAGCAGCGCTGGACCTAGCGGGAGTGGGGAAGATACGCAGTATTTT.

Worth noting for this clonotype: The junction departs from the called germline gene at one end, perhaps through a read error. J is TRBJ1-1 and V is TRBV28; maybe TRBD1 (5 bases). This CDR3 is 14 amino acids long. The germline CDR1 and CDR2 sequences are MDHEN and SYDVKM. The DNA for the CDR3 is TGTGCCAGCAGTTTAAGGGGCAGCGGCACTGAAGCTTCCTTT. Encoded protein: CASSLRGSGTEASF.

This clonotype occurred many times. The rearrangement joins TRBV7-2 to TRBJ2-7; D ambiguous. Trimming took off 5 bases at V and 2 bases at J, with 10 bases between the two ends. The germline V gene encodes CDR1 SGHTA and CDR2 FQGNSA. This CDR3 region has 13 residues. The CDR3, as DNA: TGTGCCAGCAGCCTAAACCCCACCTACGAGCAGTACTTC. Its translation is CASSLNPTYEQYF. Combining the CDR3 with reference TRBV7-2 and TRBJ2-7 gives the whole variable domain GAGVSQSPSNKVTEKGKDVELRCDPISGHTALYWYRQSLGQGLEFLIYFQGNSAPDKSGLPSDRFSAERTGGSVSTLTIQRTQQEDSAVYLCASSLNPTYEQYFGPGTRLTVT.

This clonotype was seen ten or more times. V and J are TRBV6-5 and TRBJ1-6, with D possibly matching TRBD1 (6 bases). The germline V gene has CDR1 MNHEY and CDR2 SVGAGI. The CDR3 sequence is 15 residues long. The germline V and J ends were trimmed by 6 bases and 7 bases, with 16 bases remaining between them. DNA for the CDR3: TGTGCCAGCAGGCGGAACAGGGACGAGAATTCACCCCTCCACTTT. It specifies CASRRNRDENSPLHF.

This clonotype was seen repeatedly, ten times or more. V is TRBV12-3 or TRBV12-4 and J is TRBJ2-2; 7 nucleotides agree with TRBD1. The CDR3 sequence is 16 residues long. V dropped 1 base and J dropped 6; count of bases not matched to a gene: 8. The CDR3 region is CASSLGFLGGPGELFF. CDR3 DNA: TGTGCCAGCAGTTTAGGTTTCCTAGGGGGCCCCGGGGAGCTGTTTTTT.

This clonotype appeared many times. V is TRBV20-1 and J is TRBJ2-3; 9 bases fit TRBD2. The CDR3 contains 15 residues. The V gene end was trimmed by 3 bases and the J gene end by 2 bases; junction bases not matched to a gene: 6. CDR1 and CDR2 from the germline V gene are DFQATT and SNEGSKA (reference sequence). The CDR3 nucleotides are TGCAGTGCTAGTGCGACTAGCGGAAACACAGATACGCAGTATTTT. It encodes CSASATSGNTDTQYF.

In this sample, this clonotype turned up many times. The chain combines TRBV12-3 or TRBV12-4 with TRBJ1-5, with TRBD1 matching 9 bases. CDR3 length: 14 amino acids. V was clipped by 7 bases and J by 1 base; unmatched bases: 2. The chain's CDR3 is CASNRGRSNQPQHF. The CDR3 DNA follows: TGTGCCAGCAACAGGGGGCGAAGCAATCAGCCCCAGCATTTT.

In its sample, this clonotype was seen many times. The chain employs TRBV27 and TRBJ1-2, with a possible D match to TRBD1 (5 bases). CDR1 and CDR2 (germline): MNHEY, SMNVEV (reference sequence). V shed 5 bases and J shed 8 bases, with 18 bases lying between them. This CDR3 comprises 14 residues. The CDR3 loop reads CASSREMGVRGYTF. DNA of the CDR3: TGTGCCAGCAGTCGGGAGATGGGGGTACGAGGCTACACCTTC.

This clonotype was detected only a few times. CDR3 protein: CASSPDRGNPYEQYF. Written as DNA, the CDR3 is TGTGCCAGCTCACCAGACAGGGGTAATCCCTACGAGCAGTACTTC. The gene calls are TRBV18 and TRBJ2-7; 8 nucleotides agree with TRBD1. The CDR3 has 15 amino acids. With 2 bases clipped from V and 2 bases from J, the junction kept 5 bases outside the gene matches. Germline CDR1 and CDR2: KGHSH and LQKENI. The variable domain in full, with the rest retrieved from reference TRBV18 and TRBJ2-7, is NAGVMQNPRHLVRRRGQEARLRCSPMKGHSHVYWYRQLPEEGLKFMVYLQKENIIDESGMPKERFSAEFPKEGPSILRIQQVVRGDSAAYFCASSPDRGNPYEQYFGPGTRLTVT.

The sample holds many counts of this clonotype. J is TRBJ2-4 and V is TRBV5-5; 8 bases are shared with TRBD2. The junction had 6 bases not matched to a gene; V was cut back by 3 bases and J by 7 bases. Germline CDR1 reads SGHKS; CDR2 reads YYEKEE (reference sequence). The length of the CDR3 is 14 residues. CDR3 DNA sequence: TGTGCCAGCAGCTCAGCGGGAGTAGAGAACATTCAGTACTTC. The encoded protein is CASSSAGVENIQYF.

This clonotype was found many times. This chain links TRBV18 with TRBJ2-7, with D maybe TRBD1 (6 bases). The CDR3 sequence is 12 residues long. Germline V gene data show CDR1 as KGHSH and CDR2 as LQKENI. The ends were cut back, 4 bases at V and 5 bases at J, with 9 bases in the middle. The CDR3 DNA sequence: TGTGCCAGCTCACAACAGGGCAACGAGCAGTACTTC. Amino acid sequence: CASSQQGNEQYF.